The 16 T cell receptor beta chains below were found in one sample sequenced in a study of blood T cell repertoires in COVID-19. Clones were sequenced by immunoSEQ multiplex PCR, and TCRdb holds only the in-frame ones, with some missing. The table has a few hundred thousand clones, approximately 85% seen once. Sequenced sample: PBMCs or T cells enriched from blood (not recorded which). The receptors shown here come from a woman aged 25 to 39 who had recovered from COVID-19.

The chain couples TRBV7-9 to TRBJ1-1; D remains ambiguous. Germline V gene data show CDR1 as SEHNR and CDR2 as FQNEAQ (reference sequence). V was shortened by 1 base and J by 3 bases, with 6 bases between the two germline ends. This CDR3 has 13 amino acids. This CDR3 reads CASSLVVDTEAFF. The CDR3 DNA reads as TGTGCCAGCAGCTTAGTAGTAGACACTGAAGCTTTCTTT.

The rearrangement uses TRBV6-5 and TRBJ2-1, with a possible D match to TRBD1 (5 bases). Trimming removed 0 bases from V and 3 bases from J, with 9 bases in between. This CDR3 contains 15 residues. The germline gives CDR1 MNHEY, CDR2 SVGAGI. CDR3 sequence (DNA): TGTGCCAGCAGTTACTCGCCCCAGGGCTACAATGAGCAGTTCTTC. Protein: CASSYSPQGYNEQFF.

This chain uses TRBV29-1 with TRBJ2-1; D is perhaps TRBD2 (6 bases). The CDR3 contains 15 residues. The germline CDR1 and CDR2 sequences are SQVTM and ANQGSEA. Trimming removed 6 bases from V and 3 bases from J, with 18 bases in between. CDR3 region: CSVAGTDYFYNEQFF. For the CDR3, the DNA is TGCAGCGTCGCGGGGACGGACTATTTCTACAATGAGCAGTTCTTC.

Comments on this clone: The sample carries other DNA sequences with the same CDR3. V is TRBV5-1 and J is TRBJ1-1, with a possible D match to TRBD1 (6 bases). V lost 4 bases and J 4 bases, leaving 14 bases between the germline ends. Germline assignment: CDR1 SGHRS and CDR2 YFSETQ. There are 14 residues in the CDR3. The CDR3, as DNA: TGCGCCAGCAGCCTAGAACAGGGCTTCACTGAAGCTTTCTTT. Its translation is CASSLEQGFTEAFF.

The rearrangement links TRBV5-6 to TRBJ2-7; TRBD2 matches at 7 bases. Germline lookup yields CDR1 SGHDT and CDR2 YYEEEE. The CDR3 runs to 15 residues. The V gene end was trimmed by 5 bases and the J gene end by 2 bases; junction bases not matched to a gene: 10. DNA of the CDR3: TGTGCCAGCAGTAGGGGACTATCGTCTCCCTACGAGCAGTACTTC. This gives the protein CASSRGLSSPYEQYF.

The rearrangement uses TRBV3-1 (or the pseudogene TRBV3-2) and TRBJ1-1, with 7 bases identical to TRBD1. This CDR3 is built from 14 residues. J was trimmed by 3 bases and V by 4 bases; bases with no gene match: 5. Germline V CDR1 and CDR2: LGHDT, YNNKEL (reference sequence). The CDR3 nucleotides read TGTGCCAGCAGCCGGGGGACAGCATACACTGAAGCTTTCTTT. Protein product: CASSRGTAYTEAFF.

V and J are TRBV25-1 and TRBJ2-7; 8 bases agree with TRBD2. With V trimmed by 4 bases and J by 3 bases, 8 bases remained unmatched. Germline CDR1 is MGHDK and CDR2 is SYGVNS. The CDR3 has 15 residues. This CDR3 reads CASSAGGGVGYEQYF. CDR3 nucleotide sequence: TGTGCCAGCAGTGCGGGAGGGGGAGTGGGCTACGAGCAGTACTTC.

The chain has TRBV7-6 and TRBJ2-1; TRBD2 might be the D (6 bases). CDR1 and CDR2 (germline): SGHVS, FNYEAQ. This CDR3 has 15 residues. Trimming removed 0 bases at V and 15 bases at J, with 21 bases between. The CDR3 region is CASSLAGTGSSIRFF. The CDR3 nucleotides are TGTGCCAGCAGCTTAGCGGGGACCGGGAGCTCGATTCGGTTCTTC.

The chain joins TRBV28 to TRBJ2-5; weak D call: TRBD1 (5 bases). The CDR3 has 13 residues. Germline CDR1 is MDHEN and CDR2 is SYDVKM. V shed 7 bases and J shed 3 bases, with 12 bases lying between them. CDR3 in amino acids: CASNPGREETQYF. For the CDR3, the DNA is TGTGCCAGCAACCCGGGCAGGGAAGAGACCCAGTACTTC. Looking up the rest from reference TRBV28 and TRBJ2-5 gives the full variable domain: DVKVTQSSRYLVKRTGEKVFLECVQDMDHENMFWYRQDPGLGLRLIYFSYDVKMKEKGDIPEGYSVSREKKERFSLILESASTNQTSMYLCASNPGREETQYFGPGTRLLVL.

The CDR3 reads CASSRDKYYGYTF. In DNA, the CDR3 is TGTGCCAGTAGTAGGGACAAATACTATGGCTACACCTTC. The chain combines TRBV19 with TRBJ1-2, with D tentatively TRBD1 (6 bases). The ends were cut back, 4 bases at V and 3 bases at J, with 9 bases in the middle. This CDR3 spans 13 amino acids. Germline lookup yields CDR1 LNHDA and CDR2 SQIVND (reference sequence).

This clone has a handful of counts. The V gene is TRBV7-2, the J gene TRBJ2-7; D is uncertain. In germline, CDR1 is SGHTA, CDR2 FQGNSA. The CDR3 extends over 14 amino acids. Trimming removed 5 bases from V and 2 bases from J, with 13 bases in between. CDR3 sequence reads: CASSHKSGTYEQYF. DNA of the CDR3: TGTGCCAGCAGCCACAAGTCAGGTACCTACGAGCAGTACTTC.

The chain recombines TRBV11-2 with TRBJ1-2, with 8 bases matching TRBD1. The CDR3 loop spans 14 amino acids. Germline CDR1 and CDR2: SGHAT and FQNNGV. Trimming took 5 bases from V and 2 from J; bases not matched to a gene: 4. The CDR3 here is CASSPWTGNYGYTF. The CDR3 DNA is TGTGCCAGCAGCCCTTGGACAGGGAACTATGGCTACACCTTC.

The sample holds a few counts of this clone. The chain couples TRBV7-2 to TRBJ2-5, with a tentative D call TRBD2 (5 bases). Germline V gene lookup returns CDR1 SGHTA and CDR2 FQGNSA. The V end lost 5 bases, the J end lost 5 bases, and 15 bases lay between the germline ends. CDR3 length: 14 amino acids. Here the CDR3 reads CASSTRAWRETQYF. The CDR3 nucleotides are TGTGCCAGCAGCACTAGAGCCTGGAGGGAGACCCAGTACTTC.

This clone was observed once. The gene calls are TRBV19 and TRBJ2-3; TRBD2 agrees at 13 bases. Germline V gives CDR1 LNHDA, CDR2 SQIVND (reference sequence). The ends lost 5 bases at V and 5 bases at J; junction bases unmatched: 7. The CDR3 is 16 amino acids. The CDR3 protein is CASSSGWTSGRDTQYF. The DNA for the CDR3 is TGTGCCAGTAGTTCCGGGTGGACTAGCGGGAGAGATACGCAGTATTTT.

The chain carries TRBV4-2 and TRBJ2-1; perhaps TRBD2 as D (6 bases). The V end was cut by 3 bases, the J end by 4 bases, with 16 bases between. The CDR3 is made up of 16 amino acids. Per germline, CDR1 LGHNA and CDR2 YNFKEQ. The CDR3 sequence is CASSQGLSRAYNEQFF. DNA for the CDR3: TGTGCCAGCAGCCAGGGACTCTCGAGGGCATACAATGAGCAGTTCTTC.

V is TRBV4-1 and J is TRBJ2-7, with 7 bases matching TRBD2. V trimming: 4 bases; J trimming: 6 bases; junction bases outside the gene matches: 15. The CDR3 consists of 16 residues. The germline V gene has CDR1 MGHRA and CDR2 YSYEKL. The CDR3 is CASSLEFGRGFSEQYF. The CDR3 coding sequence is TGCGCCAGCAGCCTTGAGTTTGGGCGGGGGTTCAGCGAGCAGTACTTC.